The 5 T cell receptor beta chains reported below all come from one sample, sequenced in a study of OX40 agonist ivuxolimab in advanced cancers. This table comes from immunoSEQ multiplex PCR, and its TCRdb copy is limited to in-frame clones, with some not included. The sample carries more than 75,000 clones, approximately 84% recorded once. The sequencing here drew on CD4+ or CD8+ T cells sorted from blood, taken in a trial of the OX40 agonist ivuxolimab. All receptors come from an adult with an advanced solid tumor such as melanoma, head and neck, liver or kidney cancer.

The V and J genes are TRBV7-9 and TRBJ1-4; no definite D call. Germline V lookup: CDR1 SEHNR, CDR2 FQNEAQ (reference sequence). The CDR3 totals 15 residues. V gave up 4 bases and J gave up 8 bases, with 17 bases separating them. CDR3 coding DNA: TGTGCCAGCAGCTCCCCCGGGCTCACTGGGGAAAAACTGTTTTTT. Translated: CASSSPGLTGEKLFF.

The chain links TRBV19 to TRBJ2-7; either TRBD1 or TRBD2 may fit D (6 bases each). Trimming removed 6 bases from V and 2 bases from J, with 14 bases in between. The CDR3 covers 14 residues. Germline V gene data show CDR1 as LNHDA and CDR2 as SQIVND (reference sequence). CDR3 residues: CASSTLGGPYEQYF. CDR3 sequence (DNA): TGTGCCAGTAGCACACTGGGGGGCCCCTACGAGCAGTACTTC. Supplemented by reference TRBV19 and TRBJ2-7, the full variable domain reads DGGITQSPKYLFRKEGQNVTLSCEQNLNHDAMYWYRQDPGQGLRLIYYSQIVNDFQKGDIAEGYSVSREKKESFPLTVTSAQKNPTAFYLCASSTLGGPYEQYFGPGTRLTVT.

The CDR3 DNA is TGTGCCAGCAGCTTGGGGTCCCTGTCGACTGAAGCTTTCTTT. This codes for CASSLGSLSTEAFF. The chain employs TRBV5-6 and TRBJ1-1; D unclear. This CDR3 is 14 amino acids long. Germline-derived CDR1 and CDR2 are SGHDT and YYEEEE. Trimming left V 0 bases short and J 5 bases short, with 11 bases between.

With regard to this clone: Other DNA sequences of this sample code for an identical CDR3. The rearrangement uses TRBV5-1 and TRBJ1-3; D not resolved. V shed 0 bases and J shed 0 bases, with 7 bases lying between them. The CDR3 runs 15 residues. The germline CDR1 and CDR2 sequences are SGHRS and YFSETQ. The CDR3 DNA reads TGCGCCAGCAGCTTGGCCGGTATCTCTGGAAACACCATATATTTT. Its translation: CASSLAGISGNTIYF.

J is TRBJ2-1 and V is TRBV7-9, with 9 bases identical to TRBD1. Losses at the gene ends were 11 bases for V and 4 bases for J; bases not matched to a gene: 15. Germline V gene lookup returns CDR1 SEHNR and CDR2 FQNEAQ (reference sequence). The CDR3 extends over 16 amino acids. CDR3 nucleotides: TGTGCCGGATTTTTGGGGACAGGGTCCACTTACAATGAGCAGTTCTTC. Its protein is CAGFLGTGSTYNEQFF.